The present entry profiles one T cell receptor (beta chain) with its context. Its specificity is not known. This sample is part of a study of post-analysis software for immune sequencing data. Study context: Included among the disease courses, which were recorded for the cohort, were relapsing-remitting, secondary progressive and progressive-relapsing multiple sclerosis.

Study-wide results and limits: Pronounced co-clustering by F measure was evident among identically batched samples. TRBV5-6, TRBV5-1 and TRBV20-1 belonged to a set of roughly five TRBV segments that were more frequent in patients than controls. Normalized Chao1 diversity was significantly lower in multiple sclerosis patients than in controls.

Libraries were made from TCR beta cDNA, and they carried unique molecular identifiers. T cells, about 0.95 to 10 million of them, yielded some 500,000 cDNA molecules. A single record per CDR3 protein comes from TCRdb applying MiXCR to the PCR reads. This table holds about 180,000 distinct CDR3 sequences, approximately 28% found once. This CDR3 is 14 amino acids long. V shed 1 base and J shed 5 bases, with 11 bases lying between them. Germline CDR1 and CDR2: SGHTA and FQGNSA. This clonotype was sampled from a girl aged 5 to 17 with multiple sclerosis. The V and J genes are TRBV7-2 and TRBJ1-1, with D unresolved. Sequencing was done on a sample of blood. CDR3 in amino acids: CASSLELMWTEAFF. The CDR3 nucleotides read TGTGCCAGCAGCTTAGAACTAATGTGGACTGAAGCTTTCTTT.